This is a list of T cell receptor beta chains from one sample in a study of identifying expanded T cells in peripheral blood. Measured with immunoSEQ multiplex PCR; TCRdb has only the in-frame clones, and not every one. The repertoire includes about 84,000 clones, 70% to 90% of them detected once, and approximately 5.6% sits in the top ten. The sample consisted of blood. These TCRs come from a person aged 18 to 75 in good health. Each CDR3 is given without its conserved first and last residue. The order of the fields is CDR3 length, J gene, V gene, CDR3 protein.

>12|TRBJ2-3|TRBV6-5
ASLAGGRTDTQY
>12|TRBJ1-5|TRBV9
ASSVGQGSKPQH
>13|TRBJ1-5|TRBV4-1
ASSQDDMVRQPQH
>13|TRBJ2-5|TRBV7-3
ASSYMEGAMETQY
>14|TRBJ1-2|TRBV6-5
ASSYSTAAYSYGYT
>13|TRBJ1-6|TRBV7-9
ASSLQGARNSPLH
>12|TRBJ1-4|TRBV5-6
ASSVRPQMKKLF
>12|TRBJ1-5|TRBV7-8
ASSPFKGNQPQH
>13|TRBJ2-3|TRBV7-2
ASSSRQASTDTQY
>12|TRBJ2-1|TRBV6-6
ASALYGADNEQF
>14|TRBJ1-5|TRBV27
ASSPTRVSSNQPQH
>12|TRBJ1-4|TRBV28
ASSDRGRDEKLF
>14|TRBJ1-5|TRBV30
AWSWGGTPSNQPQH
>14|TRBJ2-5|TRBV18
ASSPPFSGGTGTQY
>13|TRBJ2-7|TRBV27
ASSLSLVAVYEQY
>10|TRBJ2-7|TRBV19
ATEDRAYEQY
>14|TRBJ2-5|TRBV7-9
ASSFYKGNFQETQY
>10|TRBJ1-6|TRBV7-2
ASSFRGSPLH
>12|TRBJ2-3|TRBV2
ASSVGLAPDTQY
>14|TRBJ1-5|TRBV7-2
ASSLVGAGGSQPQH
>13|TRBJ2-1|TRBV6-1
ASRGRGGPLNEQF
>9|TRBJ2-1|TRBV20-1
SAQQYNEQF
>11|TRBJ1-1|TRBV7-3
ASAGQMNTEAF
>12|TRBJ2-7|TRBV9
ASNIQGAPDEQY
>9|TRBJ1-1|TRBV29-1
SVEDLREAF
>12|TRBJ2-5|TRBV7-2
ASSSGPGAETQY
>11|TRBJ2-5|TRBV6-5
ASSGQLQETQY
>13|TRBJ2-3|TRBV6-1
ASKPFSGYTDTQY
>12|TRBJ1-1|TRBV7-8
ASSPNLGSTEAF
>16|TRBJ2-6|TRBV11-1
ASSLLGQGTTGANVLT
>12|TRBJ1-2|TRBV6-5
ASSPGGSNYGYT
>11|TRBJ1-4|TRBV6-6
ASRRDSNEKLF
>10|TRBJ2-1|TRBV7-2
ASRRVENEQF
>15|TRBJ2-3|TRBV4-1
ASSQVGGQGYTDTQY
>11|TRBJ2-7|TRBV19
ASSLGRSYEQY
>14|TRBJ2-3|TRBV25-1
ASSEGLARSADTQY
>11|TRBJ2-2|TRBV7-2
ASSPHQAGELF
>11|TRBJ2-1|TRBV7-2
ASNLRGYNEQF
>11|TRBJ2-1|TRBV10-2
ASSELGNNEQF
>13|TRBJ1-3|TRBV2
ASWTGQTSGNTIY
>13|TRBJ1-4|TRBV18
ASSPLAVANEKLF
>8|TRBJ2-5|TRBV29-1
SGKQETQY
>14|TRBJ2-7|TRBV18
ASSPSPGGAFDEQY
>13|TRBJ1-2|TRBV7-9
ASSRESFHNYGYT
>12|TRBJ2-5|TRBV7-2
ASSLAGAGETQY
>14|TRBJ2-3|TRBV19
ASRPPGVSGMDTQY
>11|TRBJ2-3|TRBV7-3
ASSKHGTDTQY
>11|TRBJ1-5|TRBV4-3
ASSLGTDQPQH
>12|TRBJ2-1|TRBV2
ASPKDRVGNEQF
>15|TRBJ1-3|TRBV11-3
ASSLLPLTATGNTIY
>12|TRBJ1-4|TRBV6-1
ATRWGEENEKLF
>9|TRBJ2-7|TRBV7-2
ASSPNYEQY
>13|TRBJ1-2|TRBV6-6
ASSRDRNENYGYT